The rows below give T cell receptor beta chains drawn from one sample of a study of CD8 T cells in Susac syndrome. TCRdb called the immunoSEQ multiplex PCR reads again in MiXCR, with one record for every CDR3 protein. The table has over 350,000 distinct CDR3 sequences, approximately 85% seen once. The sample comprised CD8+ T cells from PBMCs. Source of these receptors: a human donor with multiple sclerosis. CDR3s include the opening cysteine and the closing phenylalanine or tryptophan. The D gene is left open where the match is weak.

v_call	d_call	j_call	cdr3_length	cdr3_aa
TRBV7-6	TRBD1	TRBJ2-5	14	CASSSTGVQTTQYF
TRBV19	TRBD1	TRBJ2-2	14	CATSTGGNTGELFF
TRBV13	NA	TRBJ1-1	14	CASSPRGSVTEAFF
TRBV6-5	NA	TRBJ2-7	13	CASSYPDSYEQYF
TRBV20-1	NA	TRBJ2-1	15	CSARDGLTSYNEQFF
TRBV24-1	NA	TRBJ1-2	16	CATSDLGTEKNYGYTF
TRBV7-2	NA	TRBJ1-2	13	CASSWQSSYGYTF
TRBV20-1	NA	TRBJ2-1	12	CSASPSYNEQFF
TRBV15	TRBD1	TRBJ2-2	14	CATHRGQDTGELFF
TRBV27	NA	TRBJ2-7	13	CASSLWGFNEQYF
TRBV12-3/TRBV12-4	NA	TRBJ2-3	12	CASRDNADTQYF
TRBV27	NA	TRBJ1-3	14	CASRPQGSGNTIYF
TRBV30	NA	TRBJ1-1	12	CAWKDGNTEAFF
TRBV24-1	NA	TRBJ1-2	13	CATSKGTNDGYTF
TRBV6-1	TRBD2	TRBJ2-3	15	CASSELAGATDTQYF
TRBV4-2	NA	TRBJ1-5	16	CASSQEIAESNQPQHF
TRBV7-9	NA	TRBJ2-3	16	CASSPTADMSTDTQYF
TRBV12-5	NA	TRBJ2-5	15	CASGTSDPYQETQYF
TRBV20-1	NA	TRBJ2-1	15	CSARDMREDPHEQFF
TRBV6-1	NA	TRBJ1-1	12	CASSTSNTEAFF
TRBV6-6	NA	TRBJ2-5	12	CASSYELVPQYF
TRBV20-1	TRBD2	TRBJ2-1	16	CSARVLAGGRLNEQFF
TRBV7-2	TRBD1	TRBJ1-1	19	CASSFVIPGQLTTNTEAFF
TRBV2	NA	TRBJ1-2	13	CAHPSRGLYGYTF
TRBV5-1	TRBD2	TRBJ2-7	15	CASSLDSSGSYEQYF
TRBV27	NA	TRBJ2-7	15	CASSPNAGVSYEQYF
TRBV6-1	TRBD1	TRBJ1-3	19	CASSRGQGAFFTSGNTIYF
TRBV10-3	NA	TRBJ2-7	15	CAISEDRTYSYEQYF
TRBV7-9	NA	TRBJ2-1	17	CASSLSSGATLYNEQFF
TRBV30	NA	TRBJ2-1	14	CAWSPGAGNNEQFF
TRBV5-1	NA	TRBJ2-1	12	CASSLETYEQFF
TRBV7-9	TRBD2	TRBJ2-2	15	CASSPGGPNTGELFF
TRBV6-1	NA	TRBJ1-2	11	CASSAGYGYTF
TRBV27	NA	TRBJ2-2	16	CASSLSVALSTGELFF
TRBV7-9	NA	TRBJ1-2	11	CASSWADGYTF
TRBV11-2	NA	TRBJ1-6	15	CASSLIPEQDSPLHF
TRBV28	NA	TRBJ2-2	17	CASSSSLLLQGTGELFF
TRBV7-9	TRBD1	TRBJ2-5	15	CASRPTGAHQETQYF
TRBV5-6	TRBD2	TRBJ2-7	16	CASSSQIAGPDYEQYF
TRBV27	NA	TRBJ1-5	16	CASSLSGQGRNQPQHF
TRBV29-1	NA	TRBJ2-7	14	CSVGERHGSYEQYF
TRBV30	NA	TRBJ1-6	15	CAWSLRGGYNSPLHF
TRBV29-1	NA	TRBJ2-7	14	CSVVIGSGSYEQYF
TRBV30	TRBD1	TRBJ2-5	15	CAWSVGTGGEETQYF
TRBV9	TRBD2	TRBJ2-5	18	CASSVSTSGSPLQETQYF
TRBV3-1	NA	TRBJ2-5	13	CASRQLGEETQYF
TRBV11-2	NA	TRBJ1-1	15	CASSYTVPQSTEAFF
TRBV27	NA	TRBJ1-1	14	CASSSGSSSTEAFF
TRBV27	NA	TRBJ2-7	13	CATRRTEAYEQYF